This is a list of T cell receptor beta chains from one sample in a study of cytomegalovirus exposure and HLA in healthy donors. The method was immunoSEQ multiplex PCR; TCRdb's version includes in-frame clones alone and lacks a portion of them. Among 150,000 to 250,000 clones listed, approximately 85% were seen once. Sequenced: PBMCs. These receptors were taken from a woman aged 45 to 65 in good health and CMV-seropositive. Each CDR3 is given with its conserved first and last residue. The order of the fields is CDR3 DNA, CDR3 protein, D gene, J gene, clone size, V gene. D genes are given only for firm matches. Some rows have no size entry. The others give once, few or many, or a class for an expanded clone.

CDR3nt: TGCGCCAGCAGCGCCCGGGACAGCTACTCTGGAAACACCATATATTTT
CDR3aa: CASSARDSYSGNTIYF
d_gene: TRBD1
j_gene: TRBJ1-3
abundance: .
v_gene: TRBV5-1

CDR3nt: TGTGCCAGCAGTCCCGGGACAGGGAGATACAATGAGCAGTTCTTC
CDR3aa: CASSPGTGRYNEQFF
d_gene: TRBD1
j_gene: TRBJ2-1
abundance: once
v_gene: TRBV2

CDR3nt: TGCGCCAGCAGTCACCGTCATAGCCCCCAGCATTTT
CDR3aa: CASSHRHSPQHF
d_gene: .
j_gene: TRBJ1-5
abundance: .
v_gene: TRBV23-1

CDR3nt: TGCGCCAGCAGCTTGGCCGCAGGGCCGAACACTGAAGCTTTCTTT
CDR3aa: CASSLAAGPNTEAFF
d_gene: .
j_gene: TRBJ1-1
abundance: .
v_gene: TRBV5-1

CDR3nt: TGTGCCAGCAGCTTAGCAGTGAAGGGAGTTGGTGGCTACACCTTC
CDR3aa: CASSLAVKGVGGYTF
d_gene: .
j_gene: TRBJ1-2
abundance: .
v_gene: TRBV7-8

CDR3nt: TGTGCCAGTAGTATCCCAGGACAGCTCAATCAGCCCCAGCATTTT
CDR3aa: CASSIPGQLNQPQHF
d_gene: .
j_gene: TRBJ1-5
abundance: .
v_gene: TRBV19

CDR3nt: TGTGCCAGCAGTTTCCCCCGCGAGGGACTAGCGGGACACCAGGTCCCACCCAATGAGCAGTTCTTC
CDR3aa: CASSFPREGLAGHQVPPNEQFF
d_gene: TRBD2
j_gene: TRBJ2-1
abundance: .
v_gene: TRBV28

CDR3nt: TGTTCCAGCAGCTTAGTGCGTACGTACCTGGATACGCAGTATTTT
CDR3aa: CSSSLVRTYLDTQYF
d_gene: .
j_gene: TRBJ2-3
abundance: few
v_gene: TRBV7-9

CDR3nt: TGTGCCAGCAGTTTTTGGCAGGTCCCCTCTGGAAACACCATATATTTT
CDR3aa: CASSFWQVPSGNTIYF
d_gene: .
j_gene: TRBJ1-3
abundance: few
v_gene: TRBV28

CDR3nt: TGTGCTAGCAGCTCGGGTGGAGCTAGCACAGATACGCAGTATTTT
CDR3aa: CASSSGGASTDTQYF
d_gene: .
j_gene: TRBJ2-3
abundance: .
v_gene: TRBV7-7

CDR3nt: TGTGCCAGCAGCTTGGACAGGGTCTACAATGAGCAGTTCTTC
CDR3aa: CASSLDRVYNEQFF
d_gene: TRBD1
j_gene: TRBJ2-1
abundance: .
v_gene: TRBV13

CDR3nt: TGTGCCAGCAGCCTTTTGAGCGGGGGAGCCACAGATACGCAGTATTTT
CDR3aa: CASSLLSGGATDTQYF
d_gene: TRBD2
j_gene: TRBJ2-3
abundance: .
v_gene: TRBV7-9

CDR3nt: TGTGCCAGCAGCTTAGATGGCAATTCACCCCTCCACTTT
CDR3aa: CASSLDGNSPLHF
d_gene: .
j_gene: TRBJ1-6
abundance: .
v_gene: TRBV11-3

CDR3nt: TGTGCCAGTAGTGTGTCTAGCGGGGGCGCCGAATCGTATTTT
CDR3aa: CASSVSSGGAESYF
d_gene: TRBD2
j_gene: TRBJ2-3
abundance: .
v_gene: TRBV19

CDR3nt: TGTGCCAGCAGCGTAGGGGACAGGGGGCAAGAGACCCAGTACTTC
CDR3aa: CASSVGDRGQETQYF
d_gene: TRBD1
j_gene: TRBJ2-5
abundance: .
v_gene: TRBV9

CDR3nt: TGTGCCACCAGCCGTCAACTAGCGGGGTTCGAGACCCAGTACTTC
CDR3aa: CATSRQLAGFETQYF
d_gene: TRBD2
j_gene: TRBJ2-5
abundance: .
v_gene: TRBV15

CDR3nt: TGTGCCAGCAGCGTTGAGGCAGGGTCCCGCTATGGCTACACCTTC
CDR3aa: CASSVEAGSRYGYTF
d_gene: .
j_gene: TRBJ1-2
abundance: .
v_gene: TRBV9

CDR3nt: TGTGCCAGCATCCTGACTAGCGGGGGGGCTTACGAGCAGTACTTC
CDR3aa: CASILTSGGAYEQYF
d_gene: TRBD2
j_gene: TRBJ2-7
abundance: .
v_gene: TRBV7-2

CDR3nt: TGTGCCACCAGCACGAACAGGGCCCTTTATAGCAATCAGCCCCAGCATTTT
CDR3aa: CATSTNRALYSNQPQHF
d_gene: .
j_gene: TRBJ1-5
abundance: few
v_gene: TRBV15

CDR3nt: TGTGCCAACAGCTTAGCCAGGTCCCCCCGAGAGACCCAGTACTTC
CDR3aa: CANSLARSPRETQYF
d_gene: .
j_gene: TRBJ2-5
abundance: .
v_gene: TRBV11-2

CDR3nt: TGCGCCAGCCAGTCAGAAGCGGCGAGCTCCTACGAGCAGTACTTC
CDR3aa: CASQSEAASSYEQYF
d_gene: .
j_gene: TRBJ2-7
abundance: .
v_gene: TRBV10-2

CDR3nt: TGTGCCAGCAGTGCACAGGGATCGTCGAACACTGAAGCTTTCTTT
CDR3aa: CASSAQGSSNTEAFF
d_gene: .
j_gene: TRBJ1-1
abundance: .
v_gene: TRBV2

CDR3nt: TGTGCCAGCAGCCAAGATTTACTAGCGGAAAGCACAGATACGCAGTATTTT
CDR3aa: CASSQDLLAESTDTQYF
d_gene: TRBD2
j_gene: TRBJ2-3
abundance: .
v_gene: TRBV4-2

CDR3nt: TGTGCCAGCAGTAAGCACAGGGCAGCAACCCCCTTCCGCTCCTACGAGCAGTACTTC
CDR3aa: CASSKHRAATPFRSYEQYF
d_gene: .
j_gene: TRBJ2-7
abundance: .
v_gene: TRBV28

CDR3nt: TGTGCCAGCAGTCCCCAGGGGATTACCTACGAGCAGTACTTC
CDR3aa: CASSPQGITYEQYF
d_gene: .
j_gene: TRBJ2-7
abundance: .
v_gene: TRBV28

CDR3nt: TGTGCCATCAGGGCTGGGGGGTCTAGCGGGAGGTTCAATGAGCAGTTCTTC
CDR3aa: CAIRAGGSSGRFNEQFF
d_gene: TRBD2
j_gene: TRBJ2-1
abundance: few
v_gene: TRBV10-3

CDR3nt: TGTGCCAGCAGCGTAGCCGGGGGAGACTACAATGAGCAGTTCTTC
CDR3aa: CASSVAGGDYNEQFF
d_gene: .
j_gene: TRBJ2-1
abundance: .
v_gene: TRBV9

CDR3nt: TGTGCCAGCAGTCTTAAGCGCCGGGAGACCCGGTACTTC
CDR3aa: CASSLKRRETRYF
d_gene: .
j_gene: TRBJ2-5
abundance: .
v_gene: TRBV7-8

CDR3nt: TGTGCCAGCAGGCAGGGGGATTCACCCCTCCACTTT
CDR3aa: CASRQGDSPLHF
d_gene: TRBD1
j_gene: TRBJ1-6
abundance: .
v_gene: TRBV7-9

CDR3nt: TGTGCCAGCAGCACTAGGTGGGGGCTGGTGGGCTACACCTTC
CDR3aa: CASSTRWGLVGYTF
d_gene: .
j_gene: TRBJ1-2
abundance: .
v_gene: TRBV5-5

CDR3nt: TGCGCCAGCAGCATCGCCGGGACAGCTAACGAGCAGTACTTC
CDR3aa: CASSIAGTANEQYF
d_gene: TRBD1
j_gene: TRBJ2-7
abundance: once
v_gene: TRBV5-1

CDR3nt: TGTGCCAGCTCACCTCATCCCGGGGATACGCAGTATTTT
CDR3aa: CASSPHPGDTQYF
d_gene: .
j_gene: TRBJ2-3
abundance: .
v_gene: TRBV18

CDR3nt: TGTGCCAGCAGTTTTGGGGGACAGGGGGCTCTCTACGAGCAGTACTTC
CDR3aa: CASSFGGQGALYEQYF
d_gene: TRBD1
j_gene: TRBJ2-7
abundance: few
v_gene: TRBV27

CDR3nt: TGTGCCAGTAGTATTATAAACAATGAGCAGTTCTTC
CDR3aa: CASSIINNEQFF
d_gene: .
j_gene: TRBJ2-1
abundance: .
v_gene: TRBV19

CDR3nt: TGTGCCAGCAGCTTTTACCGGGAACCCTACAATGAGCAGTTCTTC
CDR3aa: CASSFYREPYNEQFF
d_gene: .
j_gene: TRBJ2-1
abundance: once
v_gene: TRBV5-6

CDR3nt: TGCAGCGGGGGTGGGGGCCTGTACACTGAAGCTTTCTTT
CDR3aa: CSGGGGLYTEAFF
d_gene: .
j_gene: TRBJ1-1
abundance: .
v_gene: TRBV29-1

CDR3nt: TGTGCCAGCAGTTTCCGGGACAGGGACTACGAGCAGTACTTC
CDR3aa: CASSFRDRDYEQYF
d_gene: TRBD1
j_gene: TRBJ2-7
abundance: .
v_gene: TRBV6-5

CDR3nt: TGCGCCAGCAGCCCGGACAGGGTAAGCAATCAGCCCCAGCATTTT
CDR3aa: CASSPDRVSNQPQHF
d_gene: TRBD1
j_gene: TRBJ1-5
abundance: once
v_gene: TRBV4-3

CDR3nt: TGTGCCAGCAGCAACCCTACCATCGGACTAGCGGGGGGCTACGAGCAGTACTTC
CDR3aa: CASSNPTIGLAGGYEQYF
d_gene: TRBD2
j_gene: TRBJ2-7
abundance: .
v_gene: TRBV7-2

CDR3nt: TGTGCCAGCAGTGACGGGACAGGGGGGCTCACAGATACGCAGTATTTT
CDR3aa: CASSDGTGGLTDTQYF
d_gene: TRBD1
j_gene: TRBJ2-3
abundance: .
v_gene: TRBV6-1

CDR3nt: TGTGCCAGCAGCTTCGGCACGGGGAAATATGGCTACACCTTC
CDR3aa: CASSFGTGKYGYTF
d_gene: .
j_gene: TRBJ1-2
abundance: .
v_gene: TRBV11-2

CDR3nt: TGTGCCAGCACCCCTGGGACAATGAACACTGAAGCTTTCTTT
CDR3aa: CASTPGTMNTEAFF
d_gene: .
j_gene: TRBJ1-1
abundance: .
v_gene: TRBV2

CDR3nt: TGTGCCAGCAGTTTATACGGCTCCATTTTAGCGCGCGAGCAGTACTTC
CDR3aa: CASSLYGSILAREQYF
d_gene: .
j_gene: TRBJ2-7
abundance: .
v_gene: TRBV27

CDR3nt: TGTGCCAGCAGCTATACCCTCTTTACCGGGAGATCCTACAATGAGCAGTTCTTC
CDR3aa: CASSYTLFTGRSYNEQFF
d_gene: .
j_gene: TRBJ2-1
abundance: once
v_gene: TRBV5-8

CDR3nt: TGTTCCAGCAGCTTCGGCTCGACAGATATGAACACTGAAGCTTTCTTT
CDR3aa: CSSSFGSTDMNTEAFF
d_gene: .
j_gene: TRBJ1-1
abundance: .
v_gene: TRBV7-9

CDR3nt: TGCGCCAGCAGCCGAGTACCCCACAGGGGGCCGAATGAGCAGTTCTTC
CDR3aa: CASSRVPHRGPNEQFF
d_gene: TRBD1
j_gene: TRBJ2-1
abundance: .
v_gene: TRBV4-1

CDR3nt: TGTGCAAGTCCTGATGACAGGGCCCTTGACTCTGGAAACACCATATATTTT
CDR3aa: CASPDDRALDSGNTIYF
d_gene: .
j_gene: TRBJ1-3
abundance: once
v_gene: TRBV12-2

CDR3nt: TGCGCCAGCAGCCAAGATCGGACTACCACCTCCTACGAGCAGTACTTC
CDR3aa: CASSQDRTTTSYEQYF
d_gene: .
j_gene: TRBJ2-7
abundance: .
v_gene: TRBV4-1

CDR3nt: TGTGCCAGCAGCCCGACGCGAGTCGGGAGGAATGAGCAGTTCTTC
CDR3aa: CASSPTRVGRNEQFF
d_gene: TRBD2
j_gene: TRBJ2-1
abundance: .
v_gene: TRBV5-6

CDR3nt: TGTGCCAGCAGTGGACAGGGGGGACAAACTGAAGCTTTCTTT
CDR3aa: CASSGQGGQTEAFF
d_gene: TRBD1
j_gene: TRBJ1-1
abundance: .
v_gene: TRBV6-6

CDR3nt: TGTGCCATCGCGCCGGGGAACAATCAGCCCCAGCATTTT
CDR3aa: CAIAPGNNQPQHF
d_gene: .
j_gene: TRBJ1-5
abundance: .
v_gene: TRBV10-3

CDR3nt: TGTGCCAGCAGCAACCCCCCGGGACTGGGAACCGGGGAGCTGTTTTTT
CDR3aa: CASSNPPGLGTGELFF
d_gene: .
j_gene: TRBJ2-2
abundance: .
v_gene: TRBV27

CDR3nt: TGTGCCAGCAGCGTAGCTACACGGGGGGATTACAATGAGCAGTTCTTC
CDR3aa: CASSVATRGDYNEQFF
d_gene: TRBD2
j_gene: TRBJ2-1
abundance: .
v_gene: TRBV9